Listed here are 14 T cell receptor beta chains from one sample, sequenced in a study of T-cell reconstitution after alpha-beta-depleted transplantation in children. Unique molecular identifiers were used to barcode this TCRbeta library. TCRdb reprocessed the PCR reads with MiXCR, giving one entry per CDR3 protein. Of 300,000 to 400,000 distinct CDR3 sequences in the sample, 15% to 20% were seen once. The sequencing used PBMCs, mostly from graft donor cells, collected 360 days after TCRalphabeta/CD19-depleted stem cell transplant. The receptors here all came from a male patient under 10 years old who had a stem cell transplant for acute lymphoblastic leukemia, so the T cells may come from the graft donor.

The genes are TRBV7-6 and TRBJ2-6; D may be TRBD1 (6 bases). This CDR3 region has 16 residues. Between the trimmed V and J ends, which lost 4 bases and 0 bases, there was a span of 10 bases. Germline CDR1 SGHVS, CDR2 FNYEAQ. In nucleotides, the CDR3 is TGTGCCAGCAGCTCAAACAGGGTCTCTGGGGCCAACGTCCTGACTTTC. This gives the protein CASSSNRVSGANVLTF.

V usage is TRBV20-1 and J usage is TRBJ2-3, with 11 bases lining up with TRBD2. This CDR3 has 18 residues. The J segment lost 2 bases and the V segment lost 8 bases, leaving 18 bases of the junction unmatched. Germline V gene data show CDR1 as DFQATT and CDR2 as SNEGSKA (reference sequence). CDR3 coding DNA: TGCAGTTCCGTACTAGCGGGAGTGGTCCGTCCTATCACAGATACGCAGTATTTT. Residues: CSSVLAGVVRPITDTQYF.

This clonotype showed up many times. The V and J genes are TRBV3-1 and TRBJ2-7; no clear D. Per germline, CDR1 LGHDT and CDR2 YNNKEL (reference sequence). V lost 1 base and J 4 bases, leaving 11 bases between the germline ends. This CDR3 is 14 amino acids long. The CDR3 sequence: CASSQGSYGYEQYF. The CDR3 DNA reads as TGTGCCAGCAGCCAAGGGAGCTACGGGTACGAGCAGTACTTC.

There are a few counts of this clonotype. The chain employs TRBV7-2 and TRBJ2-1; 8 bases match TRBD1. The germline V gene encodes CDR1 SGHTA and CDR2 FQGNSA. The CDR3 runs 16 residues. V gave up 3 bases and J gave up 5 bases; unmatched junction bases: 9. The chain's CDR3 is CASSFDRARGHNEQFF. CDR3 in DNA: TGTGCCAGCAGCTTCGACAGGGCCAGGGGGCACAATGAGCAGTTCTTC.

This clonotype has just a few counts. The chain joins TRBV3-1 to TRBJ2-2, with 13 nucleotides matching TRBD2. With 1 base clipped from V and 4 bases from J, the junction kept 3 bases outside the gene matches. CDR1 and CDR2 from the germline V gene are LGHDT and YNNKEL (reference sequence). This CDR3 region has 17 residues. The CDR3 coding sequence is TGTGCCAGCAGCCAAGGGGGACTAGCGGGAACCACCGGGGAGCTGTTTTTT. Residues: CASSQGGLAGTTGELFF.

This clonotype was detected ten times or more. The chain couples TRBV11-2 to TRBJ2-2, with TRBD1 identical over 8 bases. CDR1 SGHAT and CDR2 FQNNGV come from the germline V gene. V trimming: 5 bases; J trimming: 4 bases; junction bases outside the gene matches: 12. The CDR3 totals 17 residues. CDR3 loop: CASSAYWDRRRTGELFF. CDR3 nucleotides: TGTGCCAGCAGCGCGTACTGGGACAGGAGGCGCACCGGGGAGCTGTTTTTT.

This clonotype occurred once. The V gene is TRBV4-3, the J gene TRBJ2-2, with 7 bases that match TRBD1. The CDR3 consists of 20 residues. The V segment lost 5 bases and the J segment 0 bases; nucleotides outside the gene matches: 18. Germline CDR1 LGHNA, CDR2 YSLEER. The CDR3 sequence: CASSSPPGQSRVANTGELFF. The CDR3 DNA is TGCGCCAGCAGCTCACCCCCGGGACAGTCCCGGGTCGCGAACACCGGGGAGCTGTTTTTT.

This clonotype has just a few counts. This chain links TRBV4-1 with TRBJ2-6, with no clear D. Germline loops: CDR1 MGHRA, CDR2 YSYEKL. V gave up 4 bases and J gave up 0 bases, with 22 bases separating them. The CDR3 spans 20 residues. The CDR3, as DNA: TGCGCCAGCAGCCGCGGTATCAGGCAATTACTTCGCTCTGGGGCCAACGTCCTGACTTTC. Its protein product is CASSRGIRQLLRSGANVLTF.

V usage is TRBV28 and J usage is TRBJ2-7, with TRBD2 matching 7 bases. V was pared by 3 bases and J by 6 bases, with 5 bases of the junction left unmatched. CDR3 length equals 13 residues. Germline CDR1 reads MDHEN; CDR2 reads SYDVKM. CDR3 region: CASSFRSGGEQYF. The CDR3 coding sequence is TGTGCCAGCAGTTTCCGTTCGGGGGGCGAGCAGTACTTC.

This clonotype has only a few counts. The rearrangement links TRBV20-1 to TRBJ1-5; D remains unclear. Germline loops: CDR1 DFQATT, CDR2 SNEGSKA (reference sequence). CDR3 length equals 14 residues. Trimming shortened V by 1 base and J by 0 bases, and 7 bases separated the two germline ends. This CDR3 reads CSARVGNSNQPQHF. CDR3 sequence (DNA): TGCAGTGCTAGAGTAGGCAATAGCAATCAGCCCCAGCATTTT.

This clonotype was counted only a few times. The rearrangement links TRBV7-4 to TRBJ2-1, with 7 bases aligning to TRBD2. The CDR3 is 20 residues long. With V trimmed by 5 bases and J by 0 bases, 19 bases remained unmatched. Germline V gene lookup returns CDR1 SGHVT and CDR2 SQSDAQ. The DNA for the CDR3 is TGTGCCAGCAGCGCCTTACTAGCGACCACTGTCCTTAGCTCCTACAATGAGCAGTTCTTC. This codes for CASSALLATTVLSSYNEQFF.

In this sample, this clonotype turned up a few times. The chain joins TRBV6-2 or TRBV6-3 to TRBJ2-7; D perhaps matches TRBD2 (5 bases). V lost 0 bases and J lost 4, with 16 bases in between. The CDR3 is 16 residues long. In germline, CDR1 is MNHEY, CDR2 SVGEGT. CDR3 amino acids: CASSYSTLVGPYEQYF. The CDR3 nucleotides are TGTGCCAGCAGTTACTCAACACTAGTTGGGCCTTACGAGCAGTACTTC.

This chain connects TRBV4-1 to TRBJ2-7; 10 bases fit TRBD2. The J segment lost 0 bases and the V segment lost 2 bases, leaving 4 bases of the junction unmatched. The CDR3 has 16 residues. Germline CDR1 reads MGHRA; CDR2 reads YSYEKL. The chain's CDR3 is CASSQTSSGSSYEQYF. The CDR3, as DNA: TGCGCCAGCAGCCAAACTTCTAGCGGGAGCTCCTACGAGCAGTACTTC.

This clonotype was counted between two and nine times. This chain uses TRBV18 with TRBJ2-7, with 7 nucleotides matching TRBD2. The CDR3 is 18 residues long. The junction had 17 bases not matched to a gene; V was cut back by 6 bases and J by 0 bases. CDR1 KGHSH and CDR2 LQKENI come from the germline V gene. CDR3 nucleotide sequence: TGTGCCAGCTCTCGAATCCCCTTCAGCGGGGCTGACTCCTACGAGCAGTACTTC. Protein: CASSRIPFSGADSYEQYF.